This TCR beta chain derives from a study of cytomegalovirus exposure and HLA in healthy donors. Study at large: Roughly 179 million T cells yielded 100 million or so unique TCR beta sequences, as an earlier analysis found.

The PCR was carried out with 60 Vbeta primers and 13 Jbeta primers. The assay was immunoSEQ multiplex PCR, and TCRdb's table has in-frame clones only and misses some. The sample includes about 200,000 clones, 65% to 90% of them seen just once. Study results and caveats: Rarity characterized most TCR sequences, yet some public TCRs appeared in many donors. CMV serostatus was the sole immune exposure information available.

In the case of this clone: Its matching antigen is unknown. At the DNA level, this CDR3 is encoded by other sequences in the same sample as well.

Per germline, CDR1 SGHNT and CDR2 YYREEE (reference sequence). The CDR3 length is 15 residues. With 0 bases removed from V and 0 bases from J, the gap between germline ends came to 9 bases. This clonotype was sampled from a girl aged 10 to 17 in good health and CMV-seronegative. Material: PBMCs. This chain connects TRBV5-4 to TRBJ1-1, with a possible D match to TRBD1 (5 bases). The DNA for the CDR3 is TGTGCCAGCAGCTTGGTGGGGCAGCTGAACACTGAAGCTTTCTTT. Translated, it gives CASSLVGQLNTEAFF.